This passage covers 30 T cell receptor beta chains from one sample sequenced in a study of radiotherapy plus CTLA-4 blockade in lung cancer (dated by TCRdb to 2016 to 2019). Library prep was done by the immunoSEQ multiplex PCR assay. Sourced from immuneACCESS, this table was stored by TCRdb with only in-frame sequences that have V and J called. A share of the clones is absent; for the studies checked, an unresolved V gene accounts for under half, and the remainder has no known explanation. The sample table shows approximately 52,000 clones, and around 79% are seen once. The top ten clonotypes cover 8.5% of the sample. The source was peripheral blood, collected from a patient treated with radiotherapy plus ipilimumab. These receptors originate from a human donor with non-small cell lung cancer who had a complete response to radiotherapy plus ipilimumab.

The V call is TRBV10-3, the J call TRBJ2-5; the match to TRBD1 covers 9 bases. The J call may be wrong; the DNA end is better matched by TRBJ2-7. This CDR3 comprises 14 residues. The V gene's germline CDR1 is ENHRY and CDR2 SYGVKD. The CDR3 nucleotides read TGTGCCATCAGTACGTCGACAGGGGGCTACGAGCAGTACTTC. It encodes CAISTSTGGYEQYF.

The CDR3 nucleotides are TGTGCCAGCAGTTTTCGTAGAGGGACAGGGGTAATGGACACTGAAGCTTTCTTT. Translation gives CASSFRRGTGVMDTEAFF. V and J are TRBV27 and TRBJ1-1; 10 positions agree with TRBD1. Looked up from germline, CDR1 is MNHEY and CDR2 is SMNVEV (reference sequence). The length of the CDR3 is 18 residues. Losses at the gene ends were 3 bases for V and 3 bases for J; bases not matched to a gene: 13.

The chain is built from TRBV5-1 and TRBJ2-5; D may be TRBD1 (5 bases). Trimming stripped 4 bases from V and 4 bases from J, with 11 bases between. Germline values: CDR1 SGHRS, CDR2 YFSETQ. This CDR3 has 13 amino acids. The CDR3 here is CASSEGEGETQYF. The CDR3 DNA is TGCGCCAGCAGCGAAGGGGAAGGAGAGACCCAGTACTTC.

The J gene is TRBJ2-1, the V gene TRBV20-1; D is ambiguous. The CDR3 loop spans 11 amino acids. Trimming left V 6 bases short and J 5 bases short, with 8 bases between. Per the germline V gene, CDR1 is DFQATT and CDR2 is SNEGSKA (reference sequence). CDR3 residues: CSAPSDNEQFF. DNA for the CDR3: TGCAGTGCGCCGTCGGACAATGAGCAGTTCTTC.

The genes are TRBV21-1 and TRBJ1-2. TRBV21-1 is assigned pseudogene status. The length of the CDR3 is 14 residues. The CDR3 is CASSKDLGDFGYTF. Here the CDR3 DNA reads TGTGCCAGCAGCAAAGATCTCGGGGATTTTGGCTACACCTTC.

The chain carries TRBV15 and TRBJ2-3, with 12 bases fitting TRBD2. CDR3 length: 17 residues. Germline loops: CDR1 LNHNV, CDR2 YYDKDF (reference sequence). Trimming took 0 bases from V and 3 from J; bases not matched to a gene: 4. CDR3 bases: TGTGCCACCAGCAGAGATCTAACTAGCGGGAGGACAGATACGCAGTATTTT. It translates to CATSRDLTSGRTDTQYF. Full variable domain (remainder filled in from reference TRBV15 and TRBJ2-3): DAMVIQNPRYQVTQFGKPVTLSCSQTLNHNVMYWYQQKSSQAPKLLFHYYDKDFNNEADTPDNFQSRRPNTSFCFLDIRSPGLGDTAMYLCATSRDLTSGRTDTQYFGPGTRLTVL.

The J gene is TRBJ1-5, the V gene TRBV6-6; 10 bases line up with TRBD1. Germline lookup yields CDR1 MNHNY and CDR2 SVGAGI (reference sequence). This CDR3 comprises 14 residues. V shed 6 bases and J 6 bases; nucleotides not matched to a gene: 5. CDR3 coding DNA: TGTGCCAGCAGAACCGGGACAGGGGTTCAGCCCCAGCATTTT. This gives the protein CASRTGTGVQPQHF.

V and J are TRBV5-4 and TRBJ2-7; D not certain. Germline V CDR1 and CDR2: SGHNT, YYREEE (reference sequence). The CDR3 is 14 residues long. Trimming cost V 3 bases and J 2 bases, with 12 bases left between them. DNA of the CDR3: TGTGCCAGCAGCTATGGGCCGTCCCCCTACGAGCAGTACTTC. Translation: CASSYGPSPYEQYF.

The gene calls are TRBV19 and TRBJ2-5, with D perhaps matching TRBD1 (6 bases). The CDR3 runs to 12 residues. With 4 bases removed from V and 5 bases from J, the gap between germline ends came to 8 bases. Per the germline V gene, CDR1 is LNHDA and CDR2 is SQIVND (reference sequence). The CDR3 DNA is TGTGCCAGTAGTAGGGGGCTGGAGACCCAGTACTTC. This translates into CASSRGLETQYF.

The chain employs TRBV28 and TRBJ2-3; TRBD2 aligns across 9 bases. CDR3 size: 14 residues. Losses at the gene ends were 3 bases for V and 3 bases for J; bases not matched to a gene: 1. Looked up from germline, CDR1 is MDHEN and CDR2 is SYDVKM. CDR3 DNA sequence: TGTGCCAGCAGTTTCCTAGCGGGGACAGATACGCAGTATTTT. This gives the protein CASSFLAGTDTQYF. The variable domain in full, completed from reference TRBV28 and TRBJ2-3, reads DVKVTQSSRYLVKRTGEKVFLECVQDMDHENMFWYRQDPGLGLRLIYFSYDVKMKEKGDIPEGYSVSREKKERFSLILESASTNQTSMYLCASSFLAGTDTQYFGPGTRLTVL.

This clone was counted a single time. V is TRBV30 and J is TRBJ2-3, with TRBD1 matching 7 bases. Trimming removed 0 bases from V and 4 bases from J; junction bases left unmatched: 4. Per the germline V gene, CDR1 is GTSNPN and CDR2 is SVGIG (reference sequence). The CDR3 spans 14 residues. The CDR3 loop reads CAWSVRQGSDTQYF. The CDR3 region has the DNA TGTGCCTGGAGTGTACGACAGGGATCAGATACGCAGTATTTT.

The genes are TRBV27 and TRBJ1-1; TRBD1 agrees at 7 bases. CDR1 MNHEY and CDR2 SMNVEV come from the germline V gene (reference sequence). The CDR3 sequence is 14 residues long. V lost 6 bases to trimming and J lost 3 bases; unmatched junction nucleotides: 7. CDR3 residues: CASRQGTVYTEAFF. CDR3 DNA: TGTGCCAGCAGGCAAGGGACAGTGTACACTGAAGCTTTCTTT.

The genes are TRBV29-1 and TRBJ2-2; 8 nucleotides agree with TRBD1. The trim removed 6 bases at V and 4 bases at J, leaving 4 bases unmatched. This CDR3 is 13 amino acids long. Germline V gene data show CDR1 as SQVTM and CDR2 as ANQGSEA. The CDR3 sequence is CSVDRGRTGELFF. The DNA of the CDR3 is TGCAGCGTCGACAGGGGCCGCACCGGGGAGCTGTTTTTT.

V gene TRBV27 combines with J gene TRBJ2-7; TRBD2 agrees at 7 bases. The CDR3 totals 13 residues. J gave up 9 bases and V 5 bases, and 10 bases lay outside the gene matches. Looked up from germline, CDR1 is MNHEY and CDR2 is SMNVEV (reference sequence). The CDR3 DNA sequence: TGTGCCAGCAGTACCGAAATACTAGCGTCGCAGTACGTC. Protein product: CASSTEILASQYV.

In its sample, this clone was seen a few times. CDR3 sequence reads: CASSYSAGGLFF. In DNA form, the CDR3 reads TGTGCCAGCAGTTACTCGGCAGGGGGCCTGTTCTTC. V gene TRBV6-6 combines with J gene TRBJ2-1; TRBD1 aligns across 8 bases. V lost 0 bases, J lost 15 bases, and 4 bases stayed unmatched. Germline values: CDR1 MNHNY, CDR2 SVGAGI (reference sequence). This CDR3 contains 12 residues.

This clone was observed a handful of times. The chain recombines TRBV11-2 with TRBJ1-3; D possibly corresponds to TRBD1 (5 bases). CDR3 length: 14 residues. The V end was cut by 7 bases, the J end by 0 bases, with 10 bases between. Germline V gene data show CDR1 as SGHAT and CDR2 as FQNNGV. The chain's CDR3 is CASIGAASGNTIYF. CDR3 coding DNA: TGTGCCAGCATTGGGGCAGCCTCTGGAAACACCATATATTTT.

J is TRBJ1-2 and V is TRBV19; 7 bases match TRBD1. The germline V gene has CDR1 LNHDA and CDR2 SQIVND (reference sequence). Trimming took 8 bases from V and 6 from J; bases not matched to a gene: 0. This CDR3 has 10 residues. For the CDR3, the DNA is TGTGCCAGTGGACAGGATGGCTACACCTTC. Amino acids: CASGQDGYTF.

V usage is TRBV7-9 and J usage is TRBJ1-1; the D is unclear. The CDR3 extends over 14 amino acids. Trimming took off 5 bases at V and 0 bases at J, with 10 bases between the two ends. Germline V gives CDR1 SEHNR, CDR2 FQNEAQ (reference sequence). CDR3 in DNA: TGTGCCAGCAGCGCCCCGGCGGTGAACACTGAAGCTTTCTTT. Translated, it gives CASSAPAVNTEAFF.

CDR3 protein: CASSLYSTPNEQFF. In DNA, the CDR3 is TGCGCCAGCAGCTTGTACAGCACACCCAATGAGCAGTTCTTC. This sequence joins TRBV5-1 and TRBJ2-1; D is ambiguous. The V and J ends lost 1 base and 6 bases respectively, with 11 bases between them. The CDR3 runs 14 residues. Germline CDR1 SGHRS, CDR2 YFSETQ.

A single count supports this clone. The chain recombines TRBV18 with TRBJ2-1, with TRBD2 matching 7 bases. The V segment lost 5 bases and the J segment 4 bases; nucleotides outside the gene matches: 8. CDR1 KGHSH and CDR2 LQKENI come from the germline V gene. The CDR3 covers 15 residues. The CDR3, as DNA: TGTGCCAGCTCAGCAAATAGCGGGTCTTACAATGAGCAGTTCTTC. Translated: CASSANSGSYNEQFF.

The chain employs TRBV7-9 and TRBJ1-6; 7 bases match TRBD1. This CDR3 spans 18 amino acids. With 1 base clipped from V and 8 bases from J, the junction kept 14 bases outside the gene matches. Germline CDR1 and CDR2: SEHNR and FQNEAQ (reference sequence). CDR3 sequence reads: CASSLGTGYSHADSPLHF. The CDR3 bases are TGTGCCAGCAGCTTAGGGACAGGATATTCCCACGCCGATTCACCCCTCCACTTT.

The V call is TRBV6-5, the J call TRBJ1-1; no clear D gene. Trimming removed 4 bases from V and 7 bases from J, with 19 bases in between. The CDR3 has 15 residues. Germline V gene sequence: CDR1 MNHEY, CDR2 SVGAGI. Here the CDR3 DNA reads TGTGCCAGCAGTTCGCCGACTGGGAGATACAATGAAGCTTTCTTT. Protein product: CASSSPTGRYNEAFF.

This rearrangement joins TRBV6-1 to TRBJ2-3; 13 nucleotides align to TRBD2. Germline loops: CDR1 MNHNS, CDR2 SASEGT. The CDR3 contains 15 residues. Trimming cost V 5 bases and J 5 bases; bases outside gene matches: 4. In DNA, the CDR3 is TGTGCCAGCAGTTCGACTAGCGGGGGGTTAGATACGCAGTATTTT. It specifies CASSSTSGGLDTQYF.

As regards this clone: An end of the junction differs from the germline gene, which may be a read error. This chain connects TRBV7-2 to TRBJ2-1; possible D gene TRBD2, 7 bases. Germline lookup yields CDR1 SGHTA and CDR2 FQGNSA. The CDR3 has 13 residues. The CDR3 here is CASSSGGGRERFF. The CDR3 region has the DNA TGTGCCAGCAGCTCCGGGGGCGGGCGGGAGCGGTTCTTC.

V is TRBV11-3 and J is TRBJ2-5; TRBD1 matches at 7 bases. J gave up 3 bases and V 1 base, and 8 bases lay outside the gene matches. This CDR3 has 16 residues. Germline lookup yields CDR1 SGHNT and CDR2 YENEEA. The CDR3 spells CASSLGGGRVEETQYF. CDR3 sequence (DNA): TGTGCCAGCAGCTTAGGAGGGGGCAGGGTAGAAGAGACCCAGTACTTC.

The V gene is TRBV29-1, the J gene TRBJ1-3; 9 bases align to TRBD1. The ends lost 6 bases at V and 0 bases at J; junction bases unmatched: 9. Germline V gene data show CDR1 as SQVTM and CDR2 as ANQGSEA. The CDR3 loop spans 16 amino acids. In DNA, the CDR3 is TGCAGCGTGGTAGGGGGACAGGGTATCTCTGGAAACACCATATATTTT. The encoded protein is CSVVGGQGISGNTIYF.

The chain links TRBV5-4 to TRBJ2-7, with TRBD1 matching 8 bases. Germline V gives CDR1 SGHNT, CDR2 YYREEE (reference sequence). V trimming: 1 base; J trimming: 6 bases; junction bases outside the gene matches: 6. The CDR3 has 14 residues. Written as DNA, the CDR3 is TGTGCCAGCAGCTTGCCAGGGGGCACTTCCGAGCAGTACTTC. Protein: CASSLPGGTSEQYF.

The V and J genes are TRBV5-1 and TRBJ2-3, with a possible D match to TRBD2 (6 bases). The germline V and J ends were trimmed by 5 bases and 0 bases, with 13 bases remaining between them. The length of the CDR3 is 15 residues. Germline-derived CDR1 and CDR2 are SGHRS and YFSETQ. CDR3 in DNA: TGCGCCAGCAGAAAAGGCGGGGATAGCACAGATACGCAGTATTTT. Residues: CASRKGGDSTDTQYF.

J is TRBJ1-6 and V is TRBV30, with D unclear. Trimming stripped 3 bases from V and 7 bases from J, with 13 bases between. The CDR3 loop spans 14 amino acids. The V gene's germline CDR1 is GTSNPN and CDR2 SVGIG (reference sequence). The CDR3 sequence is CAWRRFPENSPLHF. The CDR3 DNA follows: TGTGCCTGGAGACGATTTCCGGAGAATTCACCCCTCCACTTT.

CDR3 residues: CASSQEWTTKGGELFF. CDR3 DNA sequence: TGCGCCAGCAGCCAAGAGTGGACTACCAAGGGCGGGGAGCTGTTTTTT. The rearrangement joins TRBV4-3 to TRBJ2-2, with D possibly matching TRBD2 (6 bases). The CDR3 covers 16 residues. CDR1 and CDR2 from the germline V gene are LGHNA and YSLEER. The germline V and J ends were trimmed by 0 bases and 7 bases, with 15 bases remaining between them.